This TCR beta chain comes out of a study of blood T cell repertoires in COVID-19. Study in general: T cells, B-cell-depleted T cells, or PBMCs supplied cDNA or gDNA.

The germline V gene has CDR1 LNHDA and CDR2 SQIVND (reference sequence). V lost 5 bases to trimming and J lost 8 bases; unmatched junction nucleotides: 7. The CDR3 spans 14 residues. The method was immunoSEQ multiplex PCR; TCRdb's version includes in-frame clones alone and lacks a portion of them. The sample has a few hundred thousand clones; about 89% are singletons. The source material was peripheral blood. The source of this sequence is a woman in her forties or fifties who had recovered from COVID-19. V is TRBV19 and J is TRBJ2-3, with 10 bases that match TRBD2. CDR3 amino acids: CASSLTSGTGTQYF. The CDR3 DNA follows: TGTGCCAGTAGTTTAACTAGCGGGACGGGTACGCAGTATTTT.